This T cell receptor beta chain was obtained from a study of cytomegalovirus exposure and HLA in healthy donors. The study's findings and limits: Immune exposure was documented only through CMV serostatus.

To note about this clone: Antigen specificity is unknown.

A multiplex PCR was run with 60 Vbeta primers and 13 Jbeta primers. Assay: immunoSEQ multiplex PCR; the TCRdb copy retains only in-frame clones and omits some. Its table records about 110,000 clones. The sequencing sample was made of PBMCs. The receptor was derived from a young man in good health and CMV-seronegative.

In nucleotides, the CDR3 is TGTGCCAGCAGCCAGGGGGCGAATAGCAATCAGCCCCAGCATTTT. This codes for CASSQGANSNQPQHF. The gene calls are TRBV13 and TRBJ1-5, with TRBD1 matching 8 bases. Germline V CDR1 and CDR2: PRHDT, FYEKMQ (reference sequence). The CDR3 has 15 amino acids. The ends lost 5 bases at V and 0 bases at J; junction bases unmatched: 3.